The clone carrying this TCR beta chain was observed a few times. The germline V gene encodes CDR1 SQVTM and CDR2 ANQGSEA. Between the trimmed V and J ends, which lost 6 bases and 2 bases, there was a span of 14 bases. This CDR3 is built from 14 residues. The data stem from a study of T cells after yellow fever vaccination. TCRdb redid the calling of the 5' RACE reads with MiXCR, one entry per CDR3 protein. The table lists fewer than 450,000 distinct CDR3 sequences, around 3.9% of them singletons. This specimen was PBMCs, taken 5 days after the yellow fever booster vaccination. This TCR derives from a young man who received the YFV17D yellow fever vaccine. The rearrangement links TRBV29-1 to TRBJ2-1; D may be TRBD1 (5 bases). The CDR3 protein is CSVGSADTYNEQFF. DNA for the CDR3: TGCAGCGTGGGGTCGGCGGACACCTACAATGAGCAGTTCTTC.